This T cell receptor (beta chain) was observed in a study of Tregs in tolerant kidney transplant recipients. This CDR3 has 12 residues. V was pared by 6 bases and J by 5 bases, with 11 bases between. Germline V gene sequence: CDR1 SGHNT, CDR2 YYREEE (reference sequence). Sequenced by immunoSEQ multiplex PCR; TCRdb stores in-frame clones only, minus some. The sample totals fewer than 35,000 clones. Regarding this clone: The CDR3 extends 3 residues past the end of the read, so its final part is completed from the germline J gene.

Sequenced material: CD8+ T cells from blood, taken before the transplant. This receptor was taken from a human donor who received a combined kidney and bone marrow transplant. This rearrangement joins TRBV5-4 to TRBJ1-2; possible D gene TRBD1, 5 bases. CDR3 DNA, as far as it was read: TGTGCCAGCACCTGGGGGGGGTATGGC. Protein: CASTWGGYG. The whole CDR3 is CASTWGGYGYTF.